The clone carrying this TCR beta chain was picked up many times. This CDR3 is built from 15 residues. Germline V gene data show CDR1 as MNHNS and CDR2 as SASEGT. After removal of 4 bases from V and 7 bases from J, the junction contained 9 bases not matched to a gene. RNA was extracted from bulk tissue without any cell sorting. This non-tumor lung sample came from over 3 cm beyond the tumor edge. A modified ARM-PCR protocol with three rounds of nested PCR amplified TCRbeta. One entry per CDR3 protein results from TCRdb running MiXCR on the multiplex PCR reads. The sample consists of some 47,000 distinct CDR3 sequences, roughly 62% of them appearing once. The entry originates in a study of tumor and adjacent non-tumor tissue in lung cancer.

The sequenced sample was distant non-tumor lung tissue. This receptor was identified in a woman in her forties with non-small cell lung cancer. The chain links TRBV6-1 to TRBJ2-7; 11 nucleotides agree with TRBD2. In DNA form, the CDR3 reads TGTGCCAGCAGTGCCTCACTAGCGGGAGTGGGTGAGCAGTACTTC. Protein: CASSASLAGVGEQYF.